The rows below give T cell receptor beta chains drawn from one sample of a study of OX40 agonist ivuxolimab in advanced cancers. Generated by immunoSEQ multiplex PCR, the TCRdb table keeps only in-frame clones and is missing some. The sample holds approximately 74,000 clones; around nine tenths are singletons and the top ten take about 5.9%. The sample was CD4+ or CD8+ T cells sorted from blood, taken in a trial of the OX40 agonist ivuxolimab. These receptors were taken from an adult with an advanced solid tumor such as melanoma, head and neck, liver or kidney cancer. Each CDR3 is given with its conserved first and last residue. A D gene is named only where the DNA matches it firmly. Where a row states a size, it is once, few, many or the class of an expanded clone; other rows omit it.

D gene,clone size,V gene,J gene,CDR3 DNA,CDR3 protein
TRBD1,.,TRBV27,TRBJ1-1,TGTGCCAGCAGTTTAACCGGGACAGGGAACACTGAAGCTTTCTTT,CASSLTGTGNTEAFF
TRBD1,.,TRBV4-3,TRBJ2-7,TGCGCCAGCAGCCAAGACCTGTGGACAGGGACCTACGAGCAGTACTTC,CASSQDLWTGTYEQYF
.,.,TRBV4-3,TRBJ2-3,TGCGCCAGCAGCCAACGGGCAGATACGCAGTATTTT,CASSQRADTQYF
.,.,TRBV27,TRBJ2-1,TGTGCCAGCAGTTTATTTGCGGGCCCTTACAATGAGCAGTTCTTC,CASSLFAGPYNEQFF
TRBD1,.,TRBV4-3,TRBJ2-5,TGCGCCAGCAGCCAGAGGGGACAGGCCCTTTTTCAAGAGACCCAGTACTTC,CASSQRGQALFQETQYF
.,.,TRBV14,TRBJ2-7,TGTGCCAGCAGCCAAGGCGAAGGGGCGTCCTACGAGCAGTACTTC,CASSQGEGASYEQYF
TRBD2,.,TRBV9,TRBJ2-3,TGTGCCAGCAGCGTAGCCGTTACTAGCGGGAGGCAAGCAGATACGCAGTATTTT,CASSVAVTSGRQADTQYF
TRBD1,.,TRBV6-5,TRBJ1-2,TGTGCCAGCAGCGACAGGGGAGGGATTAACTATGGCTACACCTTC,CASSDRGGINYGYTF
.,.,TRBV4-3,TRBJ1-2,TGCGCCAGCAGCCAAGGGTTGAACTATGGCTACACCTTC,CASSQGLNYGYTF
TRBD1,medium-sized,TRBV9,TRBJ1-4,TGTGCCAGCAGCGGACAGGGTTTGACTAATGAAAAACTGTTTTTT,CASSGQGLTNEKLFF
.,.,TRBV28,TRBJ1-1,TGTGCCAGCAGTTTGTATCTTCTGAGGAGGCGCACCGGGGGCACTGAAGCTTTCTTT,CASSLYLLRRRTGGTEAFF
.,.,TRBV5-4,TRBJ1-3,TGTGCCAGCAGCTTGGGGGCTTACTCTGGAAACACCATATATTTT,CASSLGAYSGNTIYF
.,.,TRBV7-2,TRBJ2-6,TGTGCCAGCAGCCCTGGGACTGGGGCCAACGTCCTGACTTTC,CASSPGTGANVLTF
.,.,TRBV7-2,TRBJ1-4,TGTGCCAGCAGCCAGGGCATAGGGGGTCGTGAAAAACTGTTTTTT,CASSQGIGGREKLFF
.,.,TRBV29-1,TRBJ2-1,TGCAGCGCATGGATGGGTAGCTACAATGAGCAGTTCTTC,CSAWMGSYNEQFF
.,.,TRBV11-2,TRBJ2-1,TGTGCCAGCAGCTTAGTCGGGTATCCCATCCCGAATGAGCAGTTCTTC,CASSLVGYPIPNEQFF
TRBD1,.,TRBV7-9,TRBJ2-7,TGTGCCAGCAGAGGACAGGGGGCACCCTCCTACGAGCAGTACTTC,CASRGQGAPSYEQYF
TRBD1,.,TRBV9,TRBJ2-5,TGTGCCAGCAGCGGACAGGGGGAGTTAAGAGAGGAGACCCAGTACTTC,CASSGQGELREETQYF
.,.,TRBV28,TRBJ1-4,TGTGCCAGCAGTTACAGGTCTGAAAAACTGTTTTTT,CASSYRSEKLFF
.,.,TRBV4-2,TRBJ2-2,TGTGCCAGCAGCCAAGACCCGATTTTGCCAGGGGAGTTCGGGGAGCTGTTTTTT,CASSQDPILPGEFGELFF
.,.,TRBV6-5,TRBJ1-5,TGTGCCAGCAGTTCCCTTCGACAGGACGGCCAGCCCCAGCATTTT,CASSSLRQDGQPQHF
.,.,TRBV29-1,TRBJ2-1,TGCAGCGCCTCGACAGGTACAAATGAGCAGTTCTTC,CSASTGTNEQFF
.,.,TRBV7-2,TRBJ2-5,TGTGCCAGCAGCTTAGAAGGGACAACGACGGAGACCCAGTACTTC,CASSLEGTTTETQYF
.,.,TRBV7-9,TRBJ1-4,TGTGCCAGCAGCTCAAGGATGGGGCAGAGTAATGAAAAACTGTTTTTT,CASSSRMGQSNEKLFF
TRBD1,.,TRBV11-1,TRBJ2-5,TGTGCCAGCAGCTGGACAGGGGGGGAGCAGTACTTC,CASSWTGGEQYF
TRBD2,.,TRBV9,TRBJ2-3,TGTGCCAGCACCCGGGCCCTTACTAGCGGGGGAAGCACAGATACGCAGTATTTT,CASTRALTSGGSTDTQYF
TRBD2,.,TRBV25-1,TRBJ2-3,TGTGCCAGCACCGGGGGGTGGACAGATACGCAGTATTTT,CASTGGWTDTQYF
.,.,TRBV13,TRBJ2-5,TGTGCCAGCAGCTTAGGGTCTGGGGCGCGGCAAGAGACCCAGTACTTC,CASSLGSGARQETQYF
TRBD2,once,TRBV5-4,TRBJ2-7,TGTGCCAGCAGCTTGGGACTGACTAGCGGGAGGACCGGGTACGAGCAGTACTTC,CASSLGLTSGRTGYEQYF
.,.,TRBV27,TRBJ2-3,TGTGCCAGCAGTTTGACGGGGTACCTCACAGATACGCAGTATTTT,CASSLTGYLTDTQYF
TRBD1,.,TRBV5-6,TRBJ2-2,TGTGCCAGCAGCAAGGACAGGAAATCGGCTTGGGGGGAGCTGTTTTTT,CASSKDRKSAWGELFF
.,.,TRBV5-1,TRBJ1-3,TGCGCCAGCAGCCCTATGGGTGGGACTGGAAACACCATATATTTT,CASSPMGGTGNTIYF
.,once,TRBV27,TRBJ2-3,TGTGCCAGCAGCACCACTTCCCGCCCAGATACGCAGTATTTT,CASSTTSRPDTQYF
TRBD1,.,TRBV9,TRBJ1-1,TGTGCCAGCAGCGCTAACCGGGACAGGGGGCGGACTGAAGCTTTCTTT,CASSANRDRGRTEAFF
.,.,TRBV6-5,TRBJ2-1,TGTGCCAGCAGTTACTCTGGCGACAATGAGCAGTTCTTC,CASSYSGDNEQFF
.,.,TRBV28,TRBJ1-1,TGTGCCAGCAGTTTGACCCCCGGGGCTGAAGCTTTCTTT,CASSLTPGAEAFF
.,.,TRBV27,TRBJ1-1,TGTGCCAGCAGTTTTTGGCCGAACACTGAAGCTTTCTTT,CASSFWPNTEAFF
.,once,TRBV5-5,TRBJ1-1,TGTGCCAGCAGCTTGGGGCAGCCGAACACTGAAGCTTTCTTT,CASSLGQPNTEAFF
TRBD1,.,TRBV30,TRBJ2-7,TGTGCCACCGGGACAGTTGGCTCCTACGAGCAGTACTTC,CATGTVGSYEQYF
.,.,TRBV6-4,TRBJ1-1,TGTGCCAGCAGGGCGGACAGCGGAAAAGCTTTCTTT,CASRADSGKAFF
.,.,TRBV6-5,TRBJ1-1,TGTGCCAGCAGTTCTGGCAGGATGAACACTGAAGCTTTCTTT,CASSSGRMNTEAFF
TRBD1,.,TRBV14,TRBJ2-7,TGTGCCAGCAGCCCCGACAGGGACGTCGAGCAGTACTTC,CASSPDRDVEQYF